This record covers a single TCR beta chain. This record comes from a study of blood T cell repertoires in COVID-19. For the study at large: The United States, Italy and Spain were the sources of the acute and convalescent COVID-19 samples. In each case, the material was cDNA or gDNA derived from T cells, B-cell-depleted T cells, or PBMCs.

The CDR3 loop spans 15 amino acids. Germline V gives CDR1 ENHRY, CDR2 SYGVKD. J was trimmed by 0 bases and V by 4 bases; bases with no gene match: 3. Original handling: It was from reference gene primer amplification that nucleated cell counts were estimated. This table comes from immunoSEQ multiplex PCR, and its TCRdb copy is limited to in-frame clones, with some not included. V, J and clone size are those of that table, while D and trimming were read from the DNA. The repertoire holds approximately 50,000 clones, with more than 70% as singletons. This receptor was obtained from a human donor in a cohort sampled during active COVID-19. The chain is built from TRBV10-3 and TRBJ2-3; 8 bases map to TRBD2. Sequences were obtained from peripheral blood. The CDR3 loop reads CAISAQRGSTDTQYF. The CDR3 DNA reads TGTGCCATCAGTGCACAGCGGGGGAGCACAGATACGCAGTATTTT.